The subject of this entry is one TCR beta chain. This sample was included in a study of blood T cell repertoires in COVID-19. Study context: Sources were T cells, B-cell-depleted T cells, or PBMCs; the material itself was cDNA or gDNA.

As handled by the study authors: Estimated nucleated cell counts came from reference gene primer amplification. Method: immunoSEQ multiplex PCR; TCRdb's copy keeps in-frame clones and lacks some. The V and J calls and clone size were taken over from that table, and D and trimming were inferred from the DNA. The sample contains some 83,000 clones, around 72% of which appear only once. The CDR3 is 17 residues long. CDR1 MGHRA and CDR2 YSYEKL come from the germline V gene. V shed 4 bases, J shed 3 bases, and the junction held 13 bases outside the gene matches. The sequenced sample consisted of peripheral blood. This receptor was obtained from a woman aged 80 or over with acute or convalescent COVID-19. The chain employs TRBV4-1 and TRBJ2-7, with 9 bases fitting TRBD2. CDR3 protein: CASSLSSMSRGGYEQYF. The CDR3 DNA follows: TGCGCCAGCAGCCTCTCGTCTATGTCGCGGGGGGGCTACGAGCAGTACTTC.